The 16 T cell receptor beta chains below were found in one sample sequenced in a study of CD8+CD57+ T cells in acquired aplastic anemia. Sequencing involved patients with CD8+CD57+ cell expansion previously shown by flow cytometry. The template used for profiling TCR beta VDJ and CDR3 was genomic DNA. TCRdb processed the reads anew with MiXCR; each CDR3 protein has one entry. The repertoire holds about 200,000 distinct CDR3 sequences, with over 40% as singletons. Input material: sorted CD4+, CD8+, or CD8+CD57+ T cells (not recorded which) from PBMCs. The receptors derive from a human donor with aplastic anemia.

The rearrangement joins TRBV6-5 to TRBJ2-3; 9 bases line up with TRBD2. Germline CDR1 and CDR2: MNHEY and SVGAGI. J lost 4 bases, V lost 4 bases, and 9 bases had no gene match. The CDR3 length is 16 residues. The CDR3 DNA sequence: TGTGCCAGCAGTTTCGTGGCTAGCGGGGTCGCAGATACGCAGTATTTT. It encodes CASSFVASGVADTQYF.

The rearrangement links TRBV20-1 to TRBJ2-7; maybe TRBD2 (5 bases). CDR3 length: 13 residues. The germline gives CDR1 DFQATT, CDR2 SNEGSKA (reference sequence). CDR3 sequence (DNA): TGCAGCTATATGGACGGACTCTCCTACGAGCAGTACTTC. It translates to CSYMDGLSYEQYF.

The chain carries TRBV10-3 and TRBJ1-5, with TRBD1 identical over 10 bases. The CDR3 spans 13 residues. Looked up from germline, CDR1 is ENHRY and CDR2 is SYGVKD. The ends lost 5 bases at V and 8 bases at J; junction bases unmatched: 3. CDR3 DNA: TGTGCCATCAGTCCCGGGACAGGGGAGCCCCAGCATTTT. It translates to CAISPGTGEPQHF.

The DNA of the CDR3 is TGCGCCAGCAGTGGTGAGACAGAGTGGCATGGAGGCTACACCTTC. Amino acids: CASSGETEWHGGYTF. The chain is built from TRBV10-1 and TRBJ1-2; possibly TRBD1 for D (5 bases). Germline values: CDR1 WNHNN, CDR2 SYGVQD (reference sequence). The CDR3 length is 15 residues. V lost 4 bases to trimming and J lost 8 bases, with 20 bases between them.

The rearrangement joins TRBV12-3 or TRBV12-4 to TRBJ1-6; D gene unclear. V lost 2 bases and J 10 bases, leaving 12 bases between the germline ends. This CDR3 is built from 14 residues. This CDR3 is CASSLPGRRSPLHF. The DNA of the CDR3 is TGTGCCAGCAGTTTACCGGGGAGAAGGTCACCCCTCCACTTT.

This clonotype has a count of ten or more. The V and J genes are TRBV30 and TRBJ2-7; D remains ambiguous. Trimming took off 0 bases at V and 7 bases at J, with 7 bases between the two ends. The CDR3 is 11 amino acids. From germline, CDR1 is GTSNPN and CDR2 SVGIG (reference sequence). The CDR3 here is CAWSVLVEQYF. The CDR3 nucleotides read TGTGCCTGGAGTGTTCTGGTGGAGCAGTACTTC.

This clonotype was counted ten times or more. V usage is TRBV7-3 and J usage is TRBJ2-3, with 11 nucleotides matching TRBD2. This CDR3 spans 15 amino acids. Germline trimming cut 5 bases from V and 5 bases from J; bases unmatched to any gene: 6. The germline V gene has CDR1 SGHTA and CDR2 FQGTGA. CDR3 nucleotides: TGTGCCAGCAGCCCTACAGGACTAGCGGGAGATACGCAGTATTTT. Amino acid sequence: CASSPTGLAGDTQYF.

This clonotype was counted ten times or more. The chain joins TRBV9 to TRBJ2-3; D is unresolved. V dropped 0 bases and J dropped 0 bases, with 8 bases sitting between them. CDR3 size: 15 residues. The V gene's germline CDR1 is SGDLS and CDR2 YYNGEE. CDR3 sequence (DNA): TGTGCCAGCAGCGTAGGGGTTACGAGCACAGATACGCAGTATTTT. It yields the protein CASSVGVTSTDTQYF.

The sample holds a few counts of this clonotype. The rearrangement uses TRBV6-1 and TRBJ2-7; D is unresolved. V was cut by 8 bases and J by 3 bases, with 20 bases left in between. Germline loops: CDR1 MNHNS, CDR2 SASEGT. There are 15 residues in the CDR3. The CDR3 DNA reads TGTGCCAGCTCACCACCCAGCGAAAGAATCTACGAGCAGTACTTC. Its translation is CASSPPSERIYEQYF.

With respect to this clonotype: An end of the junction differs from the germline gene, which may be a read error. The chain is built from TRBV7-9 and TRBJ1-2; D call uncertain. Per germline, CDR1 SEHNR and CDR2 FQNEAQ (reference sequence). The CDR3 covers 8 residues. DNA for the CDR3: TGTGCCAGCAGCTTAGGGGGATTC. This codes for CASSLGGF.

This clonotype was observed many times. The V and J genes are TRBV7-3 and TRBJ1-2; no firm D call. The germline CDR1 and CDR2 sequences are SGHTA and FQGTGA. The CDR3 totals 17 residues. Trimming cost V 0 bases and J 2 bases, with 16 bases left between them. The CDR3 region has the DNA TGTGCCAGCAGCTTAACGGCCGGTAGGGATTGGAACTATGGCTACACCTTC. Its protein is CASSLTAGRDWNYGYTF.

A word on this clonotype: This may arise from a read error, as a much more abundant clone is one base away. The chain carries TRBV20-1 and TRBJ1-1, with D unclear. V was trimmed by 1 base and J by 1 base, leaving 13 bases between them. CDR1 and CDR2 (germline): DFQATT, SNEGSKA (reference sequence). The CDR3 length is 15 residues. The CDR3 coding sequence is TGCAGTGCTAGAGGTGAAGGAAACCCGAACACTGAAGCTTTCTTT. This codes for CSARGEGNPNTEAFF.

The chain recombines TRBV5-1 with TRBJ1-2; D is undetermined. V was trimmed by 1 base and J by 10 bases, leaving 14 bases between them. Germline V lookup: CDR1 SGHRS, CDR2 YFSETQ. This CDR3 region has 13 residues. The CDR3 region has the DNA TGCGCCAGCAGCTTGCGTCCGGACGAAGACTACACCTTC. Encoded protein: CASSLRPDEDYTF.

This clonotype was detected once. With a much larger clone just one base away, this may be a read error. V is TRBV7-3 and J is TRBJ1-1; D is unresolved. The V gene's germline CDR1 is SGHTA and CDR2 FQGTGA. The CDR3 length is 14 residues. CDR3 sequence (DNA): TGCGCCAGCAGCCAAGAACAGAGGGACACTGAAGCTTTCTTT. Translating it yields CASSQEQRDTEAFF.

The rearrangement uses TRBV24-1 and TRBJ2-7; a weak D match, TRBD1 (6 bases). In germline, CDR1 is KGHDR, CDR2 SFDVKD. V lost 5 bases to trimming and J lost 0 bases, with 16 bases between them. This CDR3 is built from 16 residues. CDR3 nucleotide sequence: TGTGCCACCAGTGGCCTCTCGACAGGAAACTCCTACGAGCAGTACTTC. It encodes CATSGLSTGNSYEQYF.

This chain joins TRBV7-9 and TRBJ2-7; 7 nucleotides match TRBD2. J gave up 6 bases and V 1 base, and 12 bases lay outside the gene matches. Germline CDR1 SEHNR, CDR2 FQNEAQ (reference sequence). The length of the CDR3 is 16 residues. This CDR3 is CASSLGGTGTIREQYF. The CDR3 nucleotides are TGTGCCAGCAGCTTAGGGGGAACCGGGACTATACGCGAGCAGTACTTC.